This T cell receptor (beta chain) comes out of a study of blood T cell repertoires in COVID-19. Study context: Both acute and convalescent COVID-19 samples were obtained from the United States, Italy and Spain.

Clones were read by immunoSEQ multiplex PCR, and TCRdb kept only the in-frame ones, dropping some. The table shows just over 300,000 clones, with 86% occurring only once. Participant age was about 18 to 89 years, and participants resided in fewer than 30 US areas. Donors in Cohort 3 who had recovered were those with two negative PCRs, healthcare professional clearance, or resolution of their symptoms. Germline CDR1 reads DFQATT; CDR2 reads SNEGSKA (reference sequence). V shed 3 bases and J shed 15 bases, with 9 bases lying between them. The CDR3 runs to 9 residues. The genes are TRBV20-1 and TRBJ2-1, with D unresolved. The source is a man in his thirties or forties who had recovered from COVID-19. Sequenced sample: PBMCs or T cells enriched from blood (not recorded which). The CDR3 DNA reads as TGCAGTGCTAGCGAGTTTCTGTTCTTC. Translating it yields CSASEFLFF.